This is a list of T cell receptor beta chains from one sample in a study of shared clonotypes between healthy human individuals. Assay: immunoSEQ multiplex PCR; the TCRdb copy retains only in-frame clones and omits some. In the table there are more than 1,200,000 clones, around 98.5% of which are singletons. Material for sequencing was naive CD4+ T cells sorted from blood. The receptors originated from a man aged 25-45 years in good health. The CDR3 runs from the conserved cysteine through the conserved F or W. D genes are given only for firm matches. Size tells how often a clone was seen (once, few, many) or the class of an expanded clone, and some rows leave it out.

NA	TRBV28	TRBJ1-5	NA	TGTGCCAGCAGATACTCCGCGAGCAATCAGCCCCAGCATTTT	CASRYSASNQPQHF
once	TRBV9	TRBJ1-2	NA	TGTGCCAGCAGCGTAGACGGGGGCGGCGACTATGGCTACACCTTC	CASSVDGGGDYGYTF
NA	TRBV10-1	TRBJ2-1	NA	TGCGCCAGCAGTCCGCGCAAGACAGGTGTTCCCAATGAGCAGTTCTTC	CASSPRKTGVPNEQFF
NA	TRBV6-6	TRBJ2-7	TRBD1	TGTGCCAGCAGCCCACCGACAGGGACCTACGAGCAGTACTTC	CASSPPTGTYEQYF
NA	TRBV9	TRBJ2-7	NA	TGTGCCAGCAGCGTAGGAGCCCTTACGTACACCTACGAGCAGTACTTC	CASSVGALTYTYEQYF
NA	TRBV5-6	TRBJ2-7	NA	TGTGCCAGCAGCTTTTTAGGGGAACGACCTGGGGCTAGCGAGTTGGAGCAGTACTTC	CASSFLGERPGASELEQYF
NA	TRBV18	TRBJ1-5	NA	TGTGCCAGCTCACCAGGAGGAAGGCTTGAGCCCCAGCATTTT	CASSPGGRLEPQHF
NA	TRBV29-1	TRBJ2-5	NA	TGCAGCGTTGTAGTTCTCCAAGAGACCCAGTACTTC	CSVVVLQETQYF
NA	TRBV28	TRBJ2-1	TRBD1	TGTGCCAGCAGTGCAATCGGGACAGAAAACAATGAGCAGTTCTTC	CASSAIGTENNEQFF
NA	TRBV6-5	TRBJ1-2	NA	TGTGCCAGCAGTTACTCTAGGGGCGGCTACACCTTC	CASSYSRGGYTF
NA	TRBV7-2	TRBJ2-7	TRBD2	TGTGCCAGCACCCCCTCGGCGGGAGGGCCGCACGAGCAGTACTTC	CASTPSAGGPHEQYF
NA	TRBV29-1	TRBJ2-7	NA	TGCAGCGTTGCGCCGGGGGTTCACGAGCAGTACTTC	CSVAPGVHEQYF
NA	TRBV2	TRBJ1-2	NA	TGTGCCAGCAGCGGGTACTATGGCTACACCTTC	CASSGYYGYTF
NA	TRBV9	TRBJ2-7	TRBD2	TGTGCCAGCAGCGTAGAGGCTAGCGGGACCTTCTCCTACGAGCAGTACTTC	CASSVEASGTFSYEQYF
NA	TRBV7-2	TRBJ1-5	NA	TGTGCCAGCTCCGACAGCTCCAGCAATCAGCCCCAGCATTTT	CASSDSSSNQPQHF
NA	TRBV9	TRBJ2-7	NA	TGTGCCAGCAGCGTAGTAGGGGGCGAGCAGTACTTC	CASSVVGGEQYF
NA	TRBV5-4	TRBJ2-5	NA	TGTGCCAGCAGCTTGGGCGGGTACCAAGAGACCCAGTACTTC	CASSLGGYQETQYF
NA	TRBV6-5	TRBJ1-2	NA	TGTGCCAGCAGTTACTTGACCCCACGGGCAGGCTACACCTTC	CASSYLTPRAGYTF
NA	TRBV5-4	TRBJ2-7	TRBD1	TGTGCCAGCAGCAACCTCGGGACAGGAGAAACCTACGAGCAGTACTTC	CASSNLGTGETYEQYF
NA	TRBV5-1	TRBJ2-2	TRBD1	TGCGCCAGCAGCCACAACAGGGGTGGCGGGGAGCTGTTTTTT	CASSHNRGGGELFF
NA	TRBV29-1	TRBJ1-1	NA	TGCAGCGTTGGGGCGGTCACTGAAGCTTTCTTT	CSVGAVTEAFF
NA	TRBV5-1	TRBJ2-7	NA	TGCGCCAGCAGCTTGACGACAGGCTCCGCCGAGCAGTACTTC	CASSLTTGSAEQYF
NA	TRBV5-1	TRBJ2-3	TRBD1	TGCGCCAGCAGCCCAGCCGGGACAGGGGGACCAGATACGCAGTATTTT	CASSPAGTGGPDTQYF
NA	TRBV7-9	TRBJ2-1	TRBD2	TGTGCCAGCAGTTCGCTAGCGGGTAAATCCTACAATGAGCAGTTCTTC	CASSSLAGKSYNEQFF
NA	TRBV19	TRBJ1-5	NA	TGTGCCAGTAGTATGGGCAGGGGACGTCAGCCCCAGCATTTT	CASSMGRGRQPQHF
NA	TRBV11-2	TRBJ2-1	TRBD2	TGTGCCAGCAGCTTAGTTGGGCTAGCGGGAGACAATGAGCAGTTCTTC	CASSLVGLAGDNEQFF
NA	TRBV2	TRBJ1-5	NA	TGTGCCAGCAGTGGAAACGATCAGCCCCAGCATTTT	CASSGNDQPQHF
NA	TRBV15	TRBJ1-2	NA	TGTGCCACCAGCCCCTCTGCGTTCCAAGGCTACACCTTC	CATSPSAFQGYTF
NA	TRBV5-1	TRBJ2-1	TRBD2	TGCGCCAGCAGCTTACCTCAGACTAGCCGGGATGAGCAGTTCTTC	CASSLPQTSRDEQFF
NA	TRBV7-6	TRBJ1-1	TRBD1	TGTGCCAGCAGCCCGGGGACAGCCAAGAACACTGAAGCTTTCTTT	CASSPGTAKNTEAFF
NA	TRBV11-1	TRBJ1-1	NA	TGTGCCAGCAGCCCCCCTCCAAGGACTGAAGCTTTCTTT	CASSPPPRTEAFF
once	TRBV11-1	TRBJ2-2	NA	TGTGCCATCACAGACACCACCGGGGAGCTGTTTTTT	CAITDTTGELFF
NA	TRBV28	TRBJ2-1	TRBD2	TGTGCCAGCAGTTCGCTAAGCGGGAGACTATACAATGAGCAGTTCTTC	CASSSLSGRLYNEQFF
once	TRBV5-1	TRBJ2-7	NA	TGCGCCAGCAGCTTGGCTCGGGACGGGGTCTACGAGCAGTACTTC	CASSLARDGVYEQYF
once	TRBV5-1	TRBJ1-4	NA	TGCGCCAGCAGCTTCGACAGCTCAACTAATGAAAAACTGTTTTTT	CASSFDSSTNEKLFF
NA	TRBV5-4	TRBJ2-7	TRBD2	TGTGCCAGCAGCTCGTCGGTAGCGGGAGACTACGAGCAGTACTTC	CASSSSVAGDYEQYF
NA	TRBV7-6	TRBJ2-2	TRBD2	TGTGCCAGCAGCCCCCATGGGAGGGTTCTGACCGGGGAGCTGTTTTTT	CASSPHGRVLTGELFF
NA	TRBV18	TRBJ2-2	NA	TGTGCCAGCTCACCGATCTTAGACAGTTCCGGGGAGCTGTTTTTT	CASSPILDSSGELFF
NA	TRBV19	TRBJ1-2	NA	TGTGCCAGTAGTATGAGAGGGGCAGAGGGCTACACCTTC	CASSMRGAEGYTF
NA	TRBV11-2	TRBJ1-1	NA	TGTGCCAGCAGCTTTGGGTTCCACAGGGCCAACACTGAAGCTTTCTTT	CASSFGFHRANTEAFF
NA	TRBV15	TRBJ1-1	NA	TGTGCCACCAGCAGAGGGGACACTGCCCCCGAAGCTTTCTTT	CATSRGDTAPEAFF
NA	TRBV5-6	TRBJ2-5	NA	TGTGCCAGCAACAAACGGGGCTTCGCACAAGAGACCCAGTACTTC	CASNKRGFAQETQYF
NA	TRBV29-1	TRBJ1-1	NA	TGCAGCGTGAGGGACTGGAACACTGAAGCTTTCTTT	CSVRDWNTEAFF
once	TRBV2	TRBJ2-7	NA	TGTGCCAGCTCACAGGACCTCTACGAGCAGTACTTC	CASSQDLYEQYF
NA	TRBV30	TRBJ2-6	NA	TGTGCCTGGAGTAATCGACTTTCTGGGGCCAACGTCCTGACTTTC	CAWSNRLSGANVLTF